This passage covers 26 T cell receptor beta chains from one sample sequenced in a study of T cell changes during pregnancy in multiple sclerosis. Assay used: immunoSEQ multiplex PCR; TCRdb lists only in-frame clones, some missing. The table includes approximately 46,000 clones, around 90% detected once. The sample consisted of peripheral blood, taken after pregnancy. The receptor set was obtained from a female donor in good health, enrolled as a control in a pregnancy study.

The chain employs TRBV14 and TRBJ1-2, with D unclear. The germline V and J ends were trimmed by 4 bases and 9 bases, with 12 bases remaining between them. Germline CDR1 is SGHDN and CDR2 is FVKESK. This CDR3 has 12 amino acids. This CDR3 reads CASSLGGMSYTF. The CDR3 DNA follows: TGTGCCAGCAGCCTGGGAGGGATGAGCTACACCTTC. Complete variable domain (other parts from reference TRBV14 and TRBJ1-2): EAGVTQFPSHSVIEKGQTVTLRCDPISGHDNLYWYRRVMGKEIKFLLHFVKESKQDESGMPNNRFLAERTGGTYSTLKVQPAELEDSGVYFCASSLGGMSYTFGSGTRLTVV.

J is TRBJ2-2 and V is TRBV12-5, with 7 bases identical to TRBD2. After removal of 2 bases from V and 0 bases from J, the junction contained 12 bases not matched to a gene. The germline V gene encodes CDR1 LGHNT and CDR2 FRNRAP. The CDR3 is 19 residues long. CDR3 loop: CASGLLAAPGTANTGELFF. The DNA for the CDR3 is TGTGCTAGTGGTTTGCTAGCGGCTCCCGGGACTGCGAACACCGGGGAGCTGTTTTTT.

The genes are TRBV18 and TRBJ2-3; 10 bases line up with TRBD2. This CDR3 is 15 amino acids long. The trim removed 6 bases at V and 3 bases at J, leaving 6 bases unmatched. Germline loops: CDR1 KGHSH, CDR2 LQKENI. CDR3 in DNA: TGTGCCAGCTCCCCAAGCGGGAGGGTGACAGATACGCAGTATTTT. The encoded protein is CASSPSGRVTDTQYF.

This chain links TRBV7-9 with TRBJ2-1, with 10 bases matching TRBD1. From germline, CDR1 is SEHNR and CDR2 FQNEAQ (reference sequence). The CDR3 consists of 18 residues. V was clipped by 2 bases and J by 6 bases; unmatched bases: 13. In DNA, the CDR3 is TGTGCCAGCAGCTTATTCGCCGTGGGACAGGGGAGTAGCAATGAGCAGTTCTTC. Its translation is CASSLFAVGQGSSNEQFF.

The chain joins TRBV28 to TRBJ2-1, with 7 bases aligning to TRBD2. V dropped 5 bases and J dropped 7; count of bases not matched to a gene: 11. The CDR3 is 15 amino acids. CDR1 and CDR2 from the germline V gene are MDHEN and SYDVKM. The CDR3 region is CASSQIAGFGNEQFF. CDR3 bases: TGTGCCAGCAGTCAGATAGCGGGTTTTGGAAATGAGCAGTTCTTC.

In its sample, this clone was seen a few times. V and J are TRBV5-1 and TRBJ2-7; D is perhaps TRBD2 (6 bases). This CDR3 is 16 amino acids long. The germline V gene has CDR1 SGHRS and CDR2 YFSETQ. V was trimmed by 0 bases and J by 3 bases, leaving 16 bases between them. CDR3 sequence reads: CASSLAEGRPNYEQYF. The DNA of the CDR3 is TGCGCCAGCAGCTTGGCCGAGGGGAGGCCTAACTACGAGCAGTACTTC.

The CDR3 protein is CASSTRQGTGELFF. In nucleotides, the CDR3 is TGTGCCAGTAGTACACGACAGGGCACCGGGGAGCTGTTTTTT. The V call is TRBV19, the J call TRBJ2-2; 7 nucleotides line up with TRBD1. The CDR3 spans 14 residues. Germline-derived CDR1 and CDR2 are LNHDA and SQIVND (reference sequence). V was pared by 4 bases and J by 4 bases, with 3 bases of the junction left unmatched.

The chain employs TRBV5-4 and TRBJ2-5; weak D call: TRBD1 (6 bases). This CDR3 has 15 amino acids. V was pared by 3 bases and J by 2 bases, with 14 bases between. Germline V gene sequence: CDR1 SGHNT, CDR2 YYREEE (reference sequence). CDR3 region: CASSSGQSLQETQYF. The CDR3 DNA reads TGTGCCAGCAGCTCTGGACAGTCCCTACAAGAGACCCAGTACTTC.

The V and J genes are TRBV6-1 and TRBJ2-1, with a possible D match to TRBD2 (5 bases). Trimming took off 6 bases at V and 1 base at J, with 10 bases between the two ends. There are 14 residues in the CDR3. CDR1 is MNHNS and CDR2 is SASEGT in the germline V gene. The CDR3 region has the DNA TGTGCCAGCAGCCTCTCGGGGTCCTACAATGAGCAGTTCTTC. This gives the protein CASSLSGSYNEQFF.

This clone appeared a single time. The rearrangement links TRBV19 to TRBJ2-7; D is uncertain. This CDR3 region has 14 residues. Trimming left V 1 base short and J 0 bases short, with 7 bases between. CDR1 and CDR2 from the germline V gene are LNHDA and SQIVND (reference sequence). CDR3 DNA: TGTGCCAGTAGTATAGCACCGAGCTCCTACGAGCAGTACTTC. This encodes CASSIAPSSYEQYF.

The V and J genes are TRBV7-9 and TRBJ2-3; D remains ambiguous. The CDR3 is 12 residues long. Trimming took off 7 bases at V and 6 bases at J, with 11 bases between the two ends. Germline V gives CDR1 SEHNR, CDR2 FQNEAQ (reference sequence). The CDR3 here is CASTSLRDTQYF. The CDR3 nucleotides read TGTGCCAGCACCTCACTAAGGGATACGCAGTATTTT.

V usage is TRBV7-8 and J usage is TRBJ2-7; TRBD1 matches 7 bases. CDR3 length equals 12 residues. V dropped 4 bases and J dropped 9; count of bases not matched to a gene: 6. Germline CDR1 is SGHVS and CDR2 is FQNEAQ. CDR3 DNA: TGTGCCAGCAGCTCGACAGGGATAACGCAGTACTTC. Amino acid sequence: CASSSTGITQYF.

DNA of the CDR3: TGTGCCATCAGTGCCGCGGGACTAAAACCGAGCACAGATACGCAGTATTTT. This encodes CAISAAGLKPSTDTQYF. The V gene is TRBV10-3, the J gene TRBJ2-3, with 7 bases matching TRBD2. Germline CDR1 and CDR2: ENHRY and SYGVKD. CDR3 size: 17 residues. V trimming: 4 bases; J trimming: 0 bases; junction bases outside the gene matches: 10.

The genes are TRBV6-1 and TRBJ2-7, with D hard to call. The CDR3 totals 14 residues. Germline V gene data show CDR1 as MNHNS and CDR2 as SASEGT. V was clipped by 3 bases and J by 5 bases, with 14 bases between them. In DNA, the CDR3 is TGTGCCAGCAGTGATGGGTCTCGGGTCAACGAGCAGTACTTC. Translation: CASSDGSRVNEQYF.

This chain uses TRBV19 with TRBJ1-1; TRBD1 matches at 7 bases. CDR3 length equals 14 residues. Looked up from germline, CDR1 is LNHDA and CDR2 is SQIVND (reference sequence). Trimming removed 10 bases from V and 0 bases from J; junction bases left unmatched: 8. The CDR3 DNA reads as TGTGCCACCCGGACAGGACCCATGAACACTGAAGCTTTCTTT. This gives the protein CATRTGPMNTEAFF.

This rearrangement joins TRBV7-3 to TRBJ2-5, with TRBD1 as a possible D gene (6 bases). The CDR3 has 14 amino acids. Trimming pared 5 bases from V and 7 bases from J, leaving 17 bases between. Germline V CDR1 and CDR2: SGHTA, FQGTGA. The CDR3 region is CASSQGPGASTQYF. Written as DNA, the CDR3 is TGTGCCAGCAGCCAGGGGCCAGGGGCTTCGACCCAGTACTTC.

This chain joins TRBV19 and TRBJ1-2, with D perhaps matching TRBD1 (6 bases). V lost 4 bases and J lost 7, with 19 bases in between. Germline loops: CDR1 LNHDA, CDR2 SQIVND (reference sequence). The CDR3 runs 15 residues. The CDR3 nucleotides read TGTGCCAGTAGTACTCTACAGGGACCTTTAAGTGGCTACACCTTC. Residues: CASSTLQGPLSGYTF.

The V and J genes are TRBV12-5 and TRBJ2-1; no reliable D call. V lost 10 bases and J 7 bases, leaving 11 bases between the germline ends. Germline V lookup: CDR1 LGHNT, CDR2 FRNRAP. The CDR3 runs 11 residues. The CDR3 loop is CAIQEVNEQFF. The CDR3 coding sequence is TGTGCTATTCAAGAGGTTAATGAGCAGTTCTTC.

This clone was counted a few times. The chain carries TRBV28 and TRBJ1-1; D is unclear. V was pared by 4 bases and J by 5 bases, with 8 bases between. The germline CDR1 and CDR2 sequences are MDHEN and SYDVKM. CDR3 size: 12 residues. The CDR3 region has the DNA TGTGCCAGCAGTTACGGGTGGACTGAAGCTTTCTTT. It encodes CASSYGWTEAFF.

The chain is built from TRBV10-3 and TRBJ1-6; a weak D match, TRBD1 (5 bases). V was shortened by 3 bases and J by 7 bases, with 10 bases between the two germline ends. Germline V gene data show CDR1 as ENHRY and CDR2 as SYGVKD. The CDR3 loop spans 14 amino acids. CDR3 loop: CAISDGGGNSPLHF. CDR3 in DNA: TGTGCCATCAGTGATGGGGGGGGGAATTCACCCCTCCACTTT.

The CDR3 nucleotides are TGTGCCAGCAGTCCGACTAGCGGGAGCCGGGCTGAGCAGTTCTTC. Translation: CASSPTSGSRAEQFF. The chain combines TRBV2 with TRBJ2-1; 12 bases agree with TRBD2. J gave up 9 bases and V 5 bases, and 8 bases lay outside the gene matches. The CDR3 runs to 15 residues. Germline V gene lookup returns CDR1 SNHLY and CDR2 FYNNEI. Variable domain in full (rest from reference TRBV2 and TRBJ2-1): EPEVTQTPSHQVTQMGQEVILRCVPISNHLYFYWYRQILGQKVEFLVSFYNNEISEKSEIFDDQFSVERPDGSNFTLKIRSTKLEDSAMYFCASSPTSGSRAEQFFGPGTRLTVL.

Points on this clone: Relative to the germline gene, one junction end is altered; a read error may explain this. The genes are TRBV7-2 and TRBJ2-1, with D perhaps TRBD2 (6 bases). The CDR3 length is 13 residues. Per germline, CDR1 SGHTA and CDR2 FQGNSA. The CDR3 region has the DNA TGTGCCAGCAGCTTAATCTCTGGACTCAGGAGGGTCTTC. Translating it yields CASSLISGLRRVF.

The chain uses TRBV5-4 and TRBJ1-1; unclear D gene. Germline V gene sequence: CDR1 SGHNT, CDR2 YYREEE (reference sequence). Trimming removed 1 base from V and 0 bases from J, with 10 bases in between. This CDR3 region has 15 residues. The CDR3 DNA reads TGTGCCAGCAGCTTGCCAAAACTGTTGAACACTGAAGCTTTCTTT. This sequence encodes CASSLPKLLNTEAFF.

This chain uses TRBV5-1 with TRBJ2-3; TRBD2 matches at 10 bases. V lost 5 bases, J lost 2 bases, and 8 bases stayed unmatched. The CDR3 contains 16 residues. Per germline, CDR1 SGHRS and CDR2 YFSETQ. As DNA, the CDR3 is TGCGCCAGCAGTCGGCGGACTAGCGGCTACACAGATACGCAGTATTTT. Its translation: CASSRRTSGYTDTQYF. The full variable domain, completed using reference TRBV5-1 and TRBJ2-3, is KAGVTQTPRYLIKTRGQQVTLSCSPISGHRSVSWYQQTPGQGLQFLFEYFSETQRNKGNFPGRFSGRQFSNSRSEMNVSTLELGDSALYLCASSRRTSGYTDTQYFGPGTRLTVL.

This chain joins TRBV5-1 and TRBJ2-7; 7 bases line up with TRBD1. The CDR3 has 11 amino acids. J gave up 6 bases and V 4 bases, and 1 base lay outside the gene matches. Germline CDR1 SGHRS, CDR2 YFSETQ. Written as DNA, the CDR3 is TGCGCCAGCAGCAACAGGGGCGAGCAGTACTTC. Residues: CASSNRGEQYF.

The chain carries TRBV6-1 and TRBJ2-7; 8 bases line up with TRBD1. Germline V gives CDR1 MNHNS, CDR2 SASEGT. The CDR3 is 15 residues long. V was pared by 9 bases and J by 5 bases, with 15 bases of the junction left unmatched. DNA of the CDR3: TGTGCCAGTCCGTCGGGCTCGGACAGGGTCAACGAGCAGTACTTC. It codes for CASPSGSDRVNEQYF.